This T cell receptor beta chain was found in a study of spatial heterogeneity in lung cancer (dated by TCRdb to between 2018 and 2020). About the full investigation: Beta-chain transcripts were consistently detected in greater numbers than alpha-chain transcripts, which likely reflects a higher abundance of beta-chain transcripts. In tumor regions, TCR transcript counts showed a strong correlation with a T cell transcriptional module score from matched bulk RNA-seq. In the raw uncorrected reads, each unique combination of TCR and UMI appeared more than ten times on average. TCR alpha and beta repertoires were quantitatively compared across multiple tumor regions, matched nontumor lung and blood in non-small cell lung cancer. The study linked features of the TCR repertoire to counts of nonsynonymous mutations, which were determined by whole-exome sequencing of tumor tissue. Both alpha and beta chains were TCR-sequenced in approximately 200 tumor regions, under 85 matched nontumor lung samples and around 54 PBMC samples obtained at surgery.

This clonotype is categorized as medium-sized (0.01 to 0.1%). No cognate antigen has been identified for it. The record has no base qualities; no much larger clone is one base away. The research as a whole found: A correlation was observed between the number of expanded intratumoral alpha and beta TCRs and the tumor nonsynonymous mutation count. The count of ubiquitous expanded TCRs correlated with the count of ubiquitous nonsynonymous mutations, and the count of regional expanded TCRs correlated with the count of regional nonsynonymous mutations. TCR-seq coverage of tumor T cells was estimated to be only about 7% for alpha chains and more than 11% for beta chains. Confirming at a functional level the hypothesis that regional TCRs recognize regional mutations was considered to require additional single-cell paired TCR alpha and beta sequencing.

Preparation of the library involved 5' RACE. The instrument given in TCRdb is NextSeq 500. In the TCR library protocol, a unique molecular identifier was attached to each TCR cDNA molecule so that PCR and sequencing errors could be corrected. The paper's processing steps were these. TCR identification, UMI-based error correction and CDR3 extraction were performed with Decombinator tools. Expanded TCRs were defined as those above a frequency of 2 per 1,000, corresponding to the top 1% of the tumor frequency distribution. Expanded tumor TCRs were classed as regional if statistically deemed absent (corrected P<0.05) from at least one tumor region, otherwise ubiquitous. Each repertoire was subsampled 100 times to 5,000 TCRs, after which Renyi diversity was computed with the R vegan package. To build CDR3 similarity networks, amino acid triplet string-kernel similarity was used, and CDR3s were connected when their pairwise similarity was above 0.82. Using fastp trimming at Q25 and MiXCR clonotype assembly, TCRdb reanalyzed the public sequencing data and kept in-frame beta chains. When rows share a CDR3 protein, they turn into one entry using the most common DNA and genes. Clone size and V and J calls follow TCRdb, not the original study. The sample table holds around 3,600 distinct CDR3 sequences, of which 8% were seen once. About 10% of the sample goes to the ten largest clones.

Taken from the germline V gene, the CDR1 and CDR2 loops are LGHNA and YSLEER. The junction carries 10 bases between V and J, which are trimmed by 1 base and 4 bases respectively. The CDR3 holds 14 amino acids from the cysteine to the phenylalanine. Kept here is only the CDR3 DNA, which spans 42 bases and is read in frame from base 1. In light of the paper, this sample's time point label describes: sample taken at primary tumor resection. Donors were approximately 72 patients with early-stage, untreated non-small cell lung cancer from the lung TRACERx cohort. For TCR sequencing, whole RNA was extracted from tumor and nontumor lung tissue, or from cryopreserved PBMC samples, and no cell sorting was done. Patients were selected for TCR sequencing only if sufficient RNA was available from at least two tumor regions. Before selection, tumor and adjacent nontumor lung specimens were reviewed by a lung pathologist.

Sequences were derived from lung tumor tissue, sampled at surgery. Recombination connected TRBV4-3 to TRBJ2-5; the D gene assignment is ambiguous. This clonotype was sampled from a male donor with early-stage non-small cell lung cancer. The CDR3: CASSQGIGGETQYF. The nucleotides are TGCGCCAGCAGCCAAGGCATAGGCGGAGAGACCCAGTACTTC.